This TCR beta chain appears in the sequencing data of a study of blood T cell repertoires in COVID-19. Study as a whole: COVID-19 samples from acute and convalescent phases originated in the United States, Italy and Spain.

The germline CDR1 and CDR2 sequences are SGHDT and YYEEEE. The CDR3 runs 13 residues. V was clipped by 0 bases and J by 2 bases, with 5 bases between them. TCRdb keeps only in-frame clones here, not all; method: immunoSEQ multiplex PCR. The table includes more than 50,000 clones, around 90% detected once. The chain is built from TRBV5-6 and TRBJ1-2; no definite D call. The TCR sequence derives from a man aged 55-75 years with active COVID-19. The sequenced sample consisted of peripheral blood. This chain's CDR3 is CASSLGGNYGYTF. The DNA of the CDR3 is TGTGCCAGCAGCTTGGGAGGGAACTATGGCTACACCTTC.